This paragraph reports one T cell receptor (beta chain). Primers for the PCR totalled 60 Vbeta and 13 Jbeta. In the original workflow: The authors later counted roughly 76 million unique TCR beta chains, 9 million to 14 million of them shared. Measured with immunoSEQ multiplex PCR; TCRdb has only the in-frame clones, and not every one. V and J calls and clone size are given by that table; D and trimming were obtained from the DNA. This sample yields approximately 180,000 clones, of which about three quarters are seen a single time; about 1.4% belongs to the top ten. The data stem from a study of cytomegalovirus exposure and HLA in healthy donors. CDR3 length equals 13 residues. Trimming pared 5 bases from V and 8 bases from J, leaving 15 bases between. Germline loops: CDR1 SGHAT, CDR2 FQDESV (reference sequence).

The sample taken for sequencing was PBMCs. This TCR was sampled from a woman aged 25-40 years in good health and CMV-seropositive. The chain combines TRBV11-1 with TRBJ1-2; the D is unclear. Written as DNA, the CDR3 is TGTGCCAGCAGCCTGCGACCGAGGGAGGGCTACACCTTC. Its translation is CASSLRPREGYTF.